These 7 T cell receptor beta chains came from one sample sequenced in a study of post-analysis software for immune sequencing data. Whole-study findings and limits: Roughly five TRBV segments appeared more often in patients than in controls, and TRBV5-6, TRBV5-1 and TRBV20-1 were among these.

Unique molecular identifiers featured in each of the TCR beta cDNA libraries. MiXCR, applied by TCRdb to the PCR reads, yields one record per CDR3 protein. Among over 150,000 distinct CDR3 sequences listed, 25% to 35% were seen once. What these receptors recognize is not known. Source material: blood. Receptor source: a girl between 10 and 17 years old with multiple sclerosis.

This clonotype was seen repeatedly, ten times or more. The chain recombines TRBV5-1 with TRBJ2-7; 9 nucleotides line up with TRBD1. The germline CDR1 and CDR2 sequences are SGHRS and YFSETQ. V lost 4 bases and J lost 2; bases outside the gene matches: 7. The CDR3 covers 15 residues. The CDR3 here is CASSLDRGHPYEQYF. The CDR3 coding sequence is TGCGCCAGCAGCCTGGACAGGGGACACCCCTACGAGCAGTACTTC.

At least ten counts were recorded for this clonotype. This rearrangement joins TRBV25-1 to TRBJ2-7; maybe TRBD2 (5 bases). V gave up 4 bases and J gave up 0 bases, with 19 bases separating them. This CDR3 region has 17 residues. Germline CDR1 is MGHDK and CDR2 is SYGVNS. Here the CDR3 reads CASSVEGWPARSYEQYF. For the CDR3, the DNA is TGTGCCAGCAGTGTTGAGGGTTGGCCGGCTCGCTCCTACGAGCAGTACTTC.

This clonotype was counted many times. The gene calls are TRBV7-3 and TRBJ2-1; 10 bases are a match to TRBD2. The V gene end was trimmed by 0 bases and the J gene end by 1 base; junction bases not matched to a gene: 9. CDR1 SGHTA and CDR2 FQGTGA come from the germline V gene. This CDR3 comprises 19 residues. CDR3 protein: CASSLTASGRVVSYNEQFF. The CDR3 DNA reads as TGTGCCAGCAGCTTAACGGCAAGCGGGAGGGTTGTATCCTACAATGAGCAGTTCTTC.

This clonotype showed up many times. The rearrangement joins TRBV7-8 to TRBJ2-3; TRBD1 might be the D (6 bases). The CDR3 consists of 15 residues. Trimming pared 5 bases from V and 4 bases from J, leaving 16 bases between. Per the germline V gene, CDR1 is SGHVS and CDR2 is FQNEAQ. CDR3 protein: CASSLRLGAADTQYF. In DNA form, the CDR3 reads TGTGCCAGCAGCCTGCGGCTGGGGGCGGCAGATACGCAGTATTTT.

A few counts support this clonotype. A much more abundant neighbour one base away suggests this may be a read error. The J gene is TRBJ2-7, the V gene TRBV5-1; D perhaps matches TRBD2 (6 bases). CDR1 and CDR2 (germline): SGHRS, YFSETQ. The CDR3 is 15 residues long. Trimming pared 0 bases from V and 3 bases from J, leaving 13 bases between. The CDR3 region is CASSLVPSDNYEQYF. The CDR3 DNA reads TGCGCCAGCAGCTTGGTCCCTAGCGACAACTACGAGCAGTACTTC.

This rearrangement joins TRBV19 to TRBJ2-7; 7 nucleotides agree with TRBD1. There are 14 residues in the CDR3. Germline CDR1 and CDR2: LNHDA and SQIVND (reference sequence). V was clipped by 1 base and J by 6 bases; unmatched bases: 6. CDR3 nucleotide sequence: TGTGCCAGTAGTATAGGAGGACAGGTCGCCGAGCAGTACTTC. Translating it yields CASSIGGQVAEQYF. Full variable domain (remainder filled in from reference TRBV19 and TRBJ2-7): DGGITQSPKYLFRKEGQNVTLSCEQNLNHDAMYWYRQDPGQGLRLIYYSQIVNDFQKGDIAEGYSVSREKKESFPLTVTSAQKNPTAFYLCASSIGGQVAEQYFGPGTRLTVT.

This clonotype showed up just a few times. The chain links TRBV20-1 to TRBJ2-7; D possibly corresponds to TRBD2 (6 bases). Trimming cost V 3 bases and J 3 bases, with 21 bases left between them. The germline gives CDR1 DFQATT, CDR2 SNEGSKA (reference sequence). The CDR3 totals 16 residues. CDR3 residues: CSARERLSGSDYEQYF. CDR3 DNA: TGCAGTGCTAGGGAGAGGCTTAGCGGATCTGACTACGAGCAGTACTTC.